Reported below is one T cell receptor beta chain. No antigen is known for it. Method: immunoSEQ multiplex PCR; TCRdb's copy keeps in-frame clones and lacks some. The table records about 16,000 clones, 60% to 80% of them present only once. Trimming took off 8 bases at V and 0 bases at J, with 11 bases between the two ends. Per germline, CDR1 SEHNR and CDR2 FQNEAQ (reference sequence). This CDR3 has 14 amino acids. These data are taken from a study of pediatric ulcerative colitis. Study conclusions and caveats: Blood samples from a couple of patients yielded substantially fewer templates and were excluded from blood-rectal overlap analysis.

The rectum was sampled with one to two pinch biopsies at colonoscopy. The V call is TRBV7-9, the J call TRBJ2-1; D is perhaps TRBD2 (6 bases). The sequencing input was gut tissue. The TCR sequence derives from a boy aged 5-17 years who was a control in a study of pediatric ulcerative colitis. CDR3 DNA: TGTGCCAGCCCTGGAGGGGCCTCCTACAATGAGCAGTTCTTC. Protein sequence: CASPGGASYNEQFF.